This entry describes one TCR beta chain. Its binding antigen is unknown. Base quality data are lacking; no much larger clone is found one base away. Donors were healthy HIV-negative adults with no recently reported acute infections or vaccinations. Every donor was a Caucasian adult residing in Nashville, Tennessee, USA. Magnetic negative selection was used to enrich CD4+ T cells, after which naive cells were positively selected on CD45RA and the negative fraction became the memory subset. After blood collection by leukapheresis, PBMCs were isolated using Ficoll-Histopaque density gradient centrifugation and then cryopreserved in the vapor phase of liquid nitrogen. Purity and quantity of every magnetically sorted T cell population were checked by analytical flow cytometry. From each sorted fraction, genomic DNA was isolated and quantified by UV absorbance on a Nanodrop 2000c. The sample comes from a study of shared clonotypes between healthy human individuals (dated by TCRdb to 2018 to 2021). The study in broad terms: The cohort included three men and a couple of women between 18 and 49 years of age. To increase sequencing depth and limit assay-specific biases, different laboratories used diverse techniques to prepare libraries and sequence TCR repertoires. For each donor, CD4 naive and CD4 memory were each run on three plates, CD8 naive on two plates, and CD8 memory on one plate. Per donor, leukapheresis produced somewhere between about 0.8 and 9 billion PBMCs. To estimate repertoire size and how much clonotype sharing occurs between individuals, the study deeply sequenced the blood TCR repertoires of 5 or 6 healthy adults. What the authors observed across the whole study: Pairwise subsampling led to the expectation that sequencing depth would affect the degree of clonotype sharing among donors. Sampling was limited to blood, and TCR repertoires in tissue likely differ from TCR repertoires in blood. Estimated clonotype richness was generally larger for naive than for memory subsets. Incomplete sequencing was indicated by rarefaction of sorted-subset datasets, despite the large sequencing depth. The genetic and exposure-history diversity represented was limited by the small number of donors. Across a few donors, approximately 4.6% of naive CD4, roughly 3.5% of naive CD8, around 2.5% of memory CD4, and 0.3% to 0.45% of memory CD8 clonotypes were shared. Compared with non-shared clonotypes, clonotypes shared by all four sorted-subset donors had higher generation probabilities.

Using the deep immunoSEQ assay, TCR CDR3 regions were amplified from genomic DNA by multiplex PCR. Extracted genomic DNA from each cell subset was distributed evenly across all wells of several immunoSEQ 96-well plates, and each plate was treated as a replicate. For sorted subsets, 150 to 250 ng genomic DNA, equal to some 30,000 T cell genomes, was loaded into each replicate PCR. Purified libraries were measured with a Qubit 3.0 fluorometer, size-checked on a Bioanalyzer 2100, and measured again with the KAPA Library Quantification kit. Every immunoSEQ 96-well plate was sequenced on a dedicated single-read 150-cycle Illumina NextSeq 550 flow cell. Per the original workflow: Because only junctional sequences without quality scores were contained in the immunoSEQ output, filtering matching that applied to full-length reads could not be performed. Sequences were annotated with PyIR, a Python wrapper for IgBLAST v1.9, and V/J genes and CDR3 were assigned using IMGT germline references. Reads were removed for weak V/J assignments (E-value above 1e-6), missing CDR3, stop codons, out-of-frame junctions, or ambiguous translated residues. V3J clonotypes were defined as sequences sharing an identical inferred V gene, J gene, and CDR3 amino acid sequence. Percentage overlap between repertoires was computed as shared unique clonotypes divided by the size of the smaller repertoire. Three approaches were used to assess repertoire richness: RTK rarefaction, the Chao1 estimator, and Recon v2.1 estimates of unobserved clonotypes. Generation probabilities for all TCRbeta clonotypes obtained by the gDNA method from a handful of donors were computed using OLGA. The source is immuneACCESS, and TCRdb retained only in-frame sequences with V and J called. Part of the clones is not carried over; for the studies checked, unresolved V genes explain less than half of this, and the remainder is unexplained. Clone size and the V and J calls come from that table; the DNA yielded D and trimming. Within this sample are roughly 2,300,000 clones, with about nine tenths of them counted one time only. Around 0.4% of the sample lies in the top ten.

Including the terminal cysteine and phenylalanine, the CDR3 comprises 13 residues. The CDR3 DNA has 39 bases and is translated from base 1. For CDR1 and CDR2, the germline V gene (reference sequence) lists GTSNPN and SVGIG. Trimming leaves V shorter by 4 bases and J shorter by 1 base, with the junction holding 1 base beyond the gene matches. The rearranged segments are TRBV30 and TRBJ2-3, with TRBD1 matching 8 junction bases. The clonotype originates from a man between 18 and 29 years old in good health. Some clones in this sample may be carry-over from other donors' samples. Sequencing was performed on naive CD4+ T cells from PBMCs. The sample's cell subset or site, from its label and the paper: CD45RA+ positively selected. The CDR3 region reads CAWNRGGTDTQYF. The DNA is as follows: TGTGCCTGGAACAGGGGGGGCACAGATACGCAGTATTTT.